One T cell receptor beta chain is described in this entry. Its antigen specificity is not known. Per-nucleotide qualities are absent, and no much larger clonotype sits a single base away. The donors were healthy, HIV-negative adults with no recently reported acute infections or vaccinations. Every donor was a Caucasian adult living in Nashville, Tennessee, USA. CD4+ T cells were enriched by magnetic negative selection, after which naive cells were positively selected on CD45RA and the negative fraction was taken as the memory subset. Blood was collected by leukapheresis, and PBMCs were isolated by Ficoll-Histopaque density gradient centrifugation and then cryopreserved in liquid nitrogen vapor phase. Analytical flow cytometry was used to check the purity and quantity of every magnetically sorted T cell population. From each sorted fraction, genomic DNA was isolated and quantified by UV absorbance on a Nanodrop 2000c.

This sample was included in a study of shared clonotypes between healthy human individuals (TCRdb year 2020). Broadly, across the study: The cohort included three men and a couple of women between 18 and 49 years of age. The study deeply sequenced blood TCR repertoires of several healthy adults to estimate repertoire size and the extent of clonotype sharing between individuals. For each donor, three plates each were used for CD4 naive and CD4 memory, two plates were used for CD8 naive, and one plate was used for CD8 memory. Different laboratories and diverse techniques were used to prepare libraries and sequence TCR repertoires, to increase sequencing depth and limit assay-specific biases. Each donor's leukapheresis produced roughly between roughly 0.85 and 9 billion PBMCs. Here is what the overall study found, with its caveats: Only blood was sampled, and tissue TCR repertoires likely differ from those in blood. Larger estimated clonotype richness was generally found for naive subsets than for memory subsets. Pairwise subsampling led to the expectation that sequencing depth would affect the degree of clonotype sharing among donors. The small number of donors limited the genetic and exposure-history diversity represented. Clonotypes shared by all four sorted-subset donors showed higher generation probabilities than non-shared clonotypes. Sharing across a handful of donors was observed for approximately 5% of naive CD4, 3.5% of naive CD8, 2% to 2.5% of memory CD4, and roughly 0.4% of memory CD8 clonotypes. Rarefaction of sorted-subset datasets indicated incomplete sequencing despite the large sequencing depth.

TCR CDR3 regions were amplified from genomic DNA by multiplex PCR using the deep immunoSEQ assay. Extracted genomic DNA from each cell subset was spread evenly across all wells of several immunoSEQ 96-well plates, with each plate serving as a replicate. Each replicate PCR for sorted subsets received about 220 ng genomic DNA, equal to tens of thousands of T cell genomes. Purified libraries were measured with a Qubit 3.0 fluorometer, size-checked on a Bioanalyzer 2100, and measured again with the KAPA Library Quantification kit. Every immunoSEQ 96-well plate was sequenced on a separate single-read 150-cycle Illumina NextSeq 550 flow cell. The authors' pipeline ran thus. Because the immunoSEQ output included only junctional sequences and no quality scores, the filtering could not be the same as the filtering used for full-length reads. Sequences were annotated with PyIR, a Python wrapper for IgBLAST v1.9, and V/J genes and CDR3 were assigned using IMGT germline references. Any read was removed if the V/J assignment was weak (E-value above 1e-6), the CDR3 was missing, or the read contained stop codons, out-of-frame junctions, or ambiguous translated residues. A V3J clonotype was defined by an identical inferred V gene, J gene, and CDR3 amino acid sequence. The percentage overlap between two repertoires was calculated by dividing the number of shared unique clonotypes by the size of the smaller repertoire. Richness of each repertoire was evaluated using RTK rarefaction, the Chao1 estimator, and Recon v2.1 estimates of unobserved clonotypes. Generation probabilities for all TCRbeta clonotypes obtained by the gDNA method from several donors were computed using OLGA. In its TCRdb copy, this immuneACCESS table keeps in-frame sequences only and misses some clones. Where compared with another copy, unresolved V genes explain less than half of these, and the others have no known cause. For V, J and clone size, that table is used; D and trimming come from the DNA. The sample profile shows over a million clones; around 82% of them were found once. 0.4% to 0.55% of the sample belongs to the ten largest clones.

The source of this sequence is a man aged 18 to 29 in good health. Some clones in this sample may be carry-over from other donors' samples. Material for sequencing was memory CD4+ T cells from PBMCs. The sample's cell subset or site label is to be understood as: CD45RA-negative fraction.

The DNA is TGTGCCAGCAGCGTAGCTTCGAACCACCCGGATACGCAGTATTTT. Its translation reads: CASSVASNHPDTQYF. The chain couples TRBV9 to TRBJ2-3; the D gene assignment is ambiguous. The cysteine opens and the phenylalanine closes a CDR3 of 15 amino acids. Here the CDR3 DNA is all that survives: 45 bases in frame from base 1. CDR1 and CDR2, per the germline V gene, are SGDLS and YYNGEE. The trim is 0 bases for V and 6 bases for J, with a gap of 14 bases between the germline ends.